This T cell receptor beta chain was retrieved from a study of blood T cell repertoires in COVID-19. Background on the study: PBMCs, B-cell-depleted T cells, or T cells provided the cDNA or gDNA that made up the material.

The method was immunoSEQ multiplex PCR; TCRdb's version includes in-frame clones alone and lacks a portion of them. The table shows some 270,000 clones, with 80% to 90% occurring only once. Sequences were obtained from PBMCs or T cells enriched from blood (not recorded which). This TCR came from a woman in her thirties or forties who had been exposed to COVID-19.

For the CDR3, the DNA is TGTGCCAGCAGCTCTCAGACTAGCCGCTACAATGAGCAGTTCTTC. It translates to CASSSQTSRYNEQFF. The chain links TRBV5-4 to TRBJ2-1; 7 nucleotides match TRBD2. Germline V gene sequence: CDR1 SGHNT, CDR2 YYREEE (reference sequence). This CDR3 comprises 15 residues. V was clipped by 3 bases and J by 3 bases; unmatched bases: 6.